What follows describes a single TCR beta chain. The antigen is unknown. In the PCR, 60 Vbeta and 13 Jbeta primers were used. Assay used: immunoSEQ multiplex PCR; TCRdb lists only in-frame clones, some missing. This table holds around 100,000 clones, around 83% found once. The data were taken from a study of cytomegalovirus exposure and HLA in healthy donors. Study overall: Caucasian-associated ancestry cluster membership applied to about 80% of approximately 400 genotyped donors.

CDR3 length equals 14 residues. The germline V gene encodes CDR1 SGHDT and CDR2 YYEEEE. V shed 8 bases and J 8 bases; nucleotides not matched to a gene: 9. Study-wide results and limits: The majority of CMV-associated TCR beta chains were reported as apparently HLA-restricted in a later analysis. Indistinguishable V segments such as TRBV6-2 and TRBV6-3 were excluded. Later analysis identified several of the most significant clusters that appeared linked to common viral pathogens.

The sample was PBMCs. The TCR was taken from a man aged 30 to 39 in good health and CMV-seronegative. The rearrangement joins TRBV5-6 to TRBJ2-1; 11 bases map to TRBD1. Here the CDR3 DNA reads TGTGCCAGTAGGAGGACAGGGGGCATAGATGAGCAGTTCTTC. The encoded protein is CASRRTGGIDEQFF.